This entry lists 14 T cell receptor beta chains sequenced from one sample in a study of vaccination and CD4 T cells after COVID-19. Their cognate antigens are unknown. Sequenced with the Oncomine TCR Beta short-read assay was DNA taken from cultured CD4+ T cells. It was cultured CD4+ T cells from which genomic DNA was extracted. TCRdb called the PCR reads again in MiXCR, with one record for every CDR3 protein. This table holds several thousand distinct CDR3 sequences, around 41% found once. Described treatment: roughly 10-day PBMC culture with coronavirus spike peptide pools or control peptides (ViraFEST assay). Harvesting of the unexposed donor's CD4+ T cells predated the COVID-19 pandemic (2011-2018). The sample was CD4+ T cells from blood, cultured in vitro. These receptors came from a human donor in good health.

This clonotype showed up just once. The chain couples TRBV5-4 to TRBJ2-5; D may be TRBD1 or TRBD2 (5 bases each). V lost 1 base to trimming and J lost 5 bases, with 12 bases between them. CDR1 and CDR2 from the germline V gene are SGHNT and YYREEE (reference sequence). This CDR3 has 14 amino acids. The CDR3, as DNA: TGTGCCAGCAGCTTGAAGCTAGCAGGGGAGACCCAGTACTTC. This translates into CASSLKLAGETQYF.

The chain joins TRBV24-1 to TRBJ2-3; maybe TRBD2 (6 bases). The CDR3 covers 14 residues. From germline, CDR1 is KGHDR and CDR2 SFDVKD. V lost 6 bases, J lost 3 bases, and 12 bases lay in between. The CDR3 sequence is CATSSPGRTDTQYF. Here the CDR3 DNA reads TGTGCCACCAGTTCACCGGGGAGGACAGATACGCAGTATTTT.

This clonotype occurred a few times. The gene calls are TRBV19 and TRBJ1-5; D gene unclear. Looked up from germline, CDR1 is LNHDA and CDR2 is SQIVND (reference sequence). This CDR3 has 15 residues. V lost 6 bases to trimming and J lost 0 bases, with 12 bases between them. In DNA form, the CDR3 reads TGTGCCAGTAGGCTATACATAGATAGCAATCAGCCCCAGCATTTT. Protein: CASRLYIDSNQPQHF.

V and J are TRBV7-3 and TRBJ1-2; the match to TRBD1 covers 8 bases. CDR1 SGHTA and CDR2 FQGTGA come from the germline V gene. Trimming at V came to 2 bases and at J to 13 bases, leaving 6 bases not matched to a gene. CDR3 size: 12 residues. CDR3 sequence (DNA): TGTGCCAGCAGCTTAGGGACAGGTACCGCCACCTTC. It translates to CASSLGTGTATF.

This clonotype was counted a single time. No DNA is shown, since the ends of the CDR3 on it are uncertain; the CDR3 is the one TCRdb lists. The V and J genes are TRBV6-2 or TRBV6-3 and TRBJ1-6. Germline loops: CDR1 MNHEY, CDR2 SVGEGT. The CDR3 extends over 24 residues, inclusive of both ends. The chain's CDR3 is CASTNQTSMYLCAVGSSYNSPLHF.

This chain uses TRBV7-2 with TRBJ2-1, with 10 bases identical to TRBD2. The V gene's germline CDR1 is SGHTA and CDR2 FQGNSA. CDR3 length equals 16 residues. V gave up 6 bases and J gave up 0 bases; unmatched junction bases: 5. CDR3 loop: CASSTSSGSSYNEQFF. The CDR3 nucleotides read TGTGCCAGCAGTACATCTAGCGGGAGCTCCTACAATGAGCAGTTCTTC.

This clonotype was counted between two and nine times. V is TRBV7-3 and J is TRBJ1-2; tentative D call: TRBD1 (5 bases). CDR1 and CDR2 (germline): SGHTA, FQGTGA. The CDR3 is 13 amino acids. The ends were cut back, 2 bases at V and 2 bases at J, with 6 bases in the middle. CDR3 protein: CASSLGTNYGYTF. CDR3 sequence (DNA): TGTGCCAGCAGCTTAGGGACGAACTATGGCTACACCTTC.

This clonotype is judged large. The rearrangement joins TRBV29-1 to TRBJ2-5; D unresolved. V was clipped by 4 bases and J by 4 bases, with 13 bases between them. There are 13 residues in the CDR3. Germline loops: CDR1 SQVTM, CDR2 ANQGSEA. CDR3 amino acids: CSVAGSLSETQYF. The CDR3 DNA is TGCAGCGTTGCCGGGTCCTTATCAGAGACCCAGTACTTC.

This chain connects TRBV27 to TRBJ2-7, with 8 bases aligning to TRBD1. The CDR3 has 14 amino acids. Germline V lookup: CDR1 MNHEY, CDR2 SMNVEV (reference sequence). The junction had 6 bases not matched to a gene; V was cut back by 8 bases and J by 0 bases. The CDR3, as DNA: TGTGCCAGCCGGACACAGGGGGTCTCCTACGAGCAGTACTTC. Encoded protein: CASRTQGVSYEQYF.

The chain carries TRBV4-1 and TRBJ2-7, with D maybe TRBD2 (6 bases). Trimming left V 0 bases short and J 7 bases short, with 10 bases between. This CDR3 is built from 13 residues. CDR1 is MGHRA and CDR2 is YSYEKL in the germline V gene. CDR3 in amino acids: CASSQETRREQYF. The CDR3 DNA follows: TGCGCCAGCAGCCAAGAGACTAGGCGTGAGCAGTACTTC.

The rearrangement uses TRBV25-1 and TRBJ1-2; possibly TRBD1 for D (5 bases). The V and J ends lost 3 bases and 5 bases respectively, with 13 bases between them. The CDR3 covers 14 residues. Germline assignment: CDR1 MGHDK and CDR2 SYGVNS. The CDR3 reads CASSDGGPLYGYTF. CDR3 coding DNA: TGTGCCAGCAGTGACGGGGGACCGTTGTATGGCTACACCTTC.

The chain's CDR3 is CASSHPQGLMNTEAFF. The DNA for the CDR3 is TGTGCCAGTAGTCACCCTCAGGGGTTGATGAACACTGAAGCTTTCTTT. This sequence joins TRBV19 and TRBJ1-1; TRBD1 is a possible D gene (6 bases). The germline V and J ends were trimmed by 5 bases and 0 bases, with 16 bases remaining between them. The CDR3 covers 16 residues. Germline CDR1 LNHDA, CDR2 SQIVND (reference sequence).

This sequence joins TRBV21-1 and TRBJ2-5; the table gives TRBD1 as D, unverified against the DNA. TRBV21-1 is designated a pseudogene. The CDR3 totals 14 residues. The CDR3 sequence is CASSKGDRQETQYF. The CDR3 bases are TGTGCCAGCAGCAAAGGGGACAGACAAGAGACCCAGTACTTC.

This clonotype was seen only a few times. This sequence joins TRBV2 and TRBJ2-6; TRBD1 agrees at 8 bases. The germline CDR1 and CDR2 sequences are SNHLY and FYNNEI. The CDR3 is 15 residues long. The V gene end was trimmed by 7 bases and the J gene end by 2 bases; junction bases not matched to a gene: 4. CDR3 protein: CASTKDRAGANVLTF. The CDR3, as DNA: TGTGCCAGCACCAAGGACAGGGCTGGGGCCAACGTCCTGACTTTC.